The sample holds one count of the clone carrying this T cell receptor beta chain. What it binds is unknown. The sample originates from a study of shared clonotypes between healthy human individuals. Whole-study context: Ranging from 18 to 49 in age, donors were two women and three men.

The protocol was immunoSEQ multiplex PCR, while the TCRdb copy is restricted to in-frame clones and leaves out a portion. The sample has around 88,000 clones, about 70% seen once; the top ten hold approximately 53%. Deletions cut 4 bases from V and 4 bases from J, with 17 bases between. Germline V gene sequence: CDR1 PRHDT, CDR2 FYEKMQ (reference sequence). The CDR3 loop spans 16 amino acids. Study-wide results and caveats: Lower generation probabilities were found for non-shared clonotypes than for those shared by all four donors.

This rearrangement joins TRBV13 to TRBJ2-4, with D perhaps matching TRBD2 (6 bases). The sample consisted of memory CD8+ T cells sorted from blood. The subset was: CD45RO+ cells pooled with CCR7-negative TemRA cells. The receptor's source is a man aged 25-45 years in good health. In nucleotides, the CDR3 is TGTGCCAGCAGCTGGAGGGGATCGGGCAAAAAAAACATTCAGTACTTC. This encodes CASSWRGSGKKNIQYF.